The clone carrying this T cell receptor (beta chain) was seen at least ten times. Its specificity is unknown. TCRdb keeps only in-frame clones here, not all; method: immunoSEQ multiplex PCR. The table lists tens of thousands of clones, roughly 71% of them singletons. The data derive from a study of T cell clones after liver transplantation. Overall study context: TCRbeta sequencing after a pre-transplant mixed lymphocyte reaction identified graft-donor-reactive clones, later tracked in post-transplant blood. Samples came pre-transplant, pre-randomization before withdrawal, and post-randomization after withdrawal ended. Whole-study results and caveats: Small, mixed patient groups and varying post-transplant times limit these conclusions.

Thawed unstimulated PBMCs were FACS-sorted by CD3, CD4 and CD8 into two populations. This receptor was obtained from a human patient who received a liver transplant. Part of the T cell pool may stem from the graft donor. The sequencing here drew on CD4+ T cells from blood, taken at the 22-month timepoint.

The CDR3 sequence: CATSRDEGPGYGYTF. DNA of the CDR3: TGTGCCACCAGCAGAGATGAGGGGCCCGGCTATGGCTACACCTTC. The chain is built from TRBV15 and TRBJ1-2, with D possibly being TRBD1 (5 bases). Trimming removed 0 bases from V and 4 bases from J, with 12 bases in between. Germline assignment: CDR1 LNHNV and CDR2 YYDKDF (reference sequence). The CDR3 is made up of 15 amino acids.